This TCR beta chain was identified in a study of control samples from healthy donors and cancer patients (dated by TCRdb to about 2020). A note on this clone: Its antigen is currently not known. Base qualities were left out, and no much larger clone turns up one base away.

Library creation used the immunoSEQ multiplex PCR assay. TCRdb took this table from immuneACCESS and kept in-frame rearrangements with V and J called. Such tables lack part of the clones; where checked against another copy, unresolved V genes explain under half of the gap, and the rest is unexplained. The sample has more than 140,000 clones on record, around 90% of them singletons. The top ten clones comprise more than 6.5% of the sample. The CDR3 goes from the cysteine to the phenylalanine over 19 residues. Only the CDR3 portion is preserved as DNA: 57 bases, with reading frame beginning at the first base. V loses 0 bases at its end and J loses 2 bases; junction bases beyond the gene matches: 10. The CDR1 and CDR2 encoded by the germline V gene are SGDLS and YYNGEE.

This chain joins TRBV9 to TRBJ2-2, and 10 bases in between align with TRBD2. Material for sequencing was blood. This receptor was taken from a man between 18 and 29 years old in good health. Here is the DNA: TGTGCCAGCAGCGTAGGCAGCGGGGGGGCCGGGAGAAACACCGGGGAGCTGTTTTTT. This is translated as CASSVGSGGAGRNTGELFF.